A single sample is the source of the 2 T cell receptor beta chains below, sequenced in a study of blood T cell repertoires in COVID-19. The protocol was immunoSEQ multiplex PCR, while the TCRdb copy is restricted to in-frame clones and leaves out a portion. This sample has roughly 130,000 clones, with around 87% found just once. Input material: peripheral blood. These receptors were collected from a woman aged 55-70 years with acute or convalescent COVID-19.

The V and J genes are TRBV6-1 and TRBJ2-4, with D possibly matching TRBD1 (5 bases). The CDR3 contains 16 residues. The V gene's germline CDR1 is MNHNS and CDR2 SASEGT. Trimming took off 2 bases at V and 1 base at J, with 12 bases between the two ends. CDR3 amino acids: CASSEHRGSAKNIQYF. The CDR3 region has the DNA TGTGCCAGCAGTGAACATAGGGGTTCCGCCAAAAACATTCAGTACTTC.

The chain recombines TRBV2 with TRBJ2-3; D possibly corresponds to TRBD1 (6 bases). The CDR3 is 14 residues long. Germline V gene sequence: CDR1 SNHLY, CDR2 FYNNEI. Trimming cost V 8 bases and J 1 base, with 13 bases left between them. CDR3 sequence (DNA): TGTGCCAGCTCCCGGGACATTGGCACAGATACGCAGTATTTT. Encoded protein: CASSRDIGTDTQYF.